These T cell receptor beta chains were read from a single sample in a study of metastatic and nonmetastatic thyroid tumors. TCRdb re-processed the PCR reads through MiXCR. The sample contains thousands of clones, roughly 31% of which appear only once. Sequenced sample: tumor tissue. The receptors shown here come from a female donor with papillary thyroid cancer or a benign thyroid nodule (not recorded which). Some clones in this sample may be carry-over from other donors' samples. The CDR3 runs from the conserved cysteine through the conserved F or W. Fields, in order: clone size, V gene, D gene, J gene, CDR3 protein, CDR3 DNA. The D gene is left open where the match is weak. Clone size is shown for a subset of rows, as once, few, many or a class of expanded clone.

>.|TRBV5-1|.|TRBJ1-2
CASSSRTTSNYGYTF
TGCGCCAGCAGCTCCCGGACAACATCTAACTATGGCTACACCTTC
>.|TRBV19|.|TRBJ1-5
CASSLAGPNQPQHF
TGTGCCAGTAGTTTGGCAGGTCCGAATCAGCCCCAGCATTTT
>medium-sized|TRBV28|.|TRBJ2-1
CASSTRRYEQFF
TGTGCCAGCAGCACACGACGGTATGAGCAGTTCTTC
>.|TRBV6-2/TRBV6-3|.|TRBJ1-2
CASTLLPLSPGYTF
TGTGCCAGCACATTACTACCCCTTTCGCCTGGCTACACCTTC
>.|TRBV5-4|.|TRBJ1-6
CASSLSAARVINSPLHF
TGTGCCAGCAGCTTGTCGGCGGCCAGGGTTATTAATTCACCCCTCCACTTT
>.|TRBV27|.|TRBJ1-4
CASSPEVATNEKLFF
TGTGCCAGCAGCCCGGAGGTTGCAACTAATGAAAAACTGTTTTTT
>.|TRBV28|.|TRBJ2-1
CASSLQGNEQFF
TGTGCCAGCAGTTTACAGGGCAATGAGCAGTTCTTC
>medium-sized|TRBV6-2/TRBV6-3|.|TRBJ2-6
CASFSDGLRSGANVLTF
TGTGCCAGCTTCTCGGACGGGTTACGCTCTGGGGCCAACGTCCTGACTTTC
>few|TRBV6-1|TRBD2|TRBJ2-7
CASSQGLAGGLTYEQYF
TGTGCCAGCAGTCAGGGACTAGCGGGAGGCCTAACCTACGAGCAGTACTTC
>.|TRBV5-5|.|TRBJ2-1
CASSFQILNEQFF
TGTGCCAGCAGCTTTCAGATCCTCAATGAGCAGTTCTTC
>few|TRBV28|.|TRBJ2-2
CASSRYSGETGELFF
TGTGCCAGCAGTCGGTACTCGGGGGAAACCGGGGAGCTGTTTTTT
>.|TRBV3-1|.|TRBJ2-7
CASSPPVGPTYEQYF
TGTGCCAGCAGCCCCCCCGTCGGGCCGACCTACGAGCAGTACTTC
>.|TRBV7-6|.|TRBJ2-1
CASSLEGRYNEQFF
TGTGCCAGCAGCTTGGAGGGACGGTACAATGAGCAGTTCTTC
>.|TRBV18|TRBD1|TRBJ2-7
CASSPPAGGYEQYF
TGTGCCAGCTCACCACCGGCAGGGGGCTACGAGCAGTACTTC
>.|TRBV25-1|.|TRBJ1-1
CASSGWMVGGDTEAFF
TGTGCCAGCAGTGGATGGATGGTAGGGGGGGACACTGAAGCTTTCTTT